The entry below describes one T cell receptor beta chain. V gave up 3 bases and J gave up 0 bases, with 11 bases separating them. The CDR3 loop spans 15 amino acids. Germline lookup yields CDR1 ENHRY and CDR2 SYGVKD. Repertoires were generated with immunoSEQ multiplex PCR, while TCRdb's copy carries only in-frame clones and drops some. The sample consists of 100,000 to 150,000 clones, 85% to 95% of them appearing once. This specimen comes from a study of control samples from healthy donors and cancer patients. The source of this sequence is a man older than 75 with head and neck cancer. Input material: PBMCs. The chain joins TRBV10-3 to TRBJ1-2; no clear D. The CDR3 region is CAISDLWTANYGYTF. The CDR3 coding sequence is TGTGCCATCAGTGACCTTTGGACTGCTAACTATGGCTACACCTTC.